The entry below gives a single T cell receptor (beta chain) sequence along with its context. Its target is not known. Germline lookup yields CDR1 SGHTA and CDR2 FQGNSA. The length of the CDR3 is 15 residues. V was pared by 4 bases and J by 8 bases, with 17 bases between. Both 60 Vbeta primers and 13 Jbeta primers went into the PCR. The assay was immunoSEQ multiplex PCR, and TCRdb's table has in-frame clones only and misses some. The sample has 97,000 or so clones; 75% to 90% are singletons. The sample belongs to a study of cytomegalovirus exposure and HLA in healthy donors. Whole-study context: Within the Caucasian-associated ancestry cluster were about 81% of the approximately 370 genotyped donors. Whole-study results and caveats: Testing in vitro showed a few CMV-associated chains specific for CMV antigens.

Sampled while nominally healthy, donors likely had unrecorded immune exposures. The chain links TRBV7-2 to TRBJ1-4, with D maybe TRBD1 (6 bases). This receptor was obtained from a man in his forties in good health and CMV-seronegative. The sequencing sample was made of PBMCs. The DNA of the CDR3 is TGTGCCAGCAGCTCACAGGGAGTTGGGGACGAAAAACTGTTTTTT. Residues: CASSSQGVGDEKLFF.